This passage covers 12 T cell receptor beta chains from one sample sequenced in a study of blood T cell repertoires in COVID-19. Sequencing used immunoSEQ multiplex PCR; TCRdb keeps in-frame clones, though not all of them. The profile shows 80,000 or so clones, roughly 80% of them singletons. The sequencing input was peripheral blood. These TCRs come from a woman aged 70-85 years with acute or convalescent COVID-19.

V is TRBV5-1 and J is TRBJ1-6, with D perhaps matching TRBD1 (5 bases). CDR1 and CDR2 (germline): SGHRS, YFSETQ. This CDR3 comprises 16 residues. Trimming took 1 base from V and 4 from J, leaving 12 bases between them. CDR3 sequence reads: CASSLWGRGYNSPLHF. CDR3 DNA sequence: TGCGCCAGCAGCTTGTGGGGCCGGGGGTATAATTCACCCCTCCACTTT.

The chain uses TRBV29-1 and TRBJ2-1, with 10 bases fitting TRBD2. Germline assignment: CDR1 SQVTM and CDR2 ANQGSEA. The CDR3 length is 14 residues. V was clipped by 4 bases and J by 5 bases; unmatched bases: 5. The CDR3 DNA reads TGCAGCGTTGTTGGACTAGCGGTTAACAATGAGCAGTTCTTC. This codes for CSVVGLAVNNEQFF.

The V call is TRBV11-3, the J call TRBJ1-6; D ambiguous. The CDR3 consists of 18 residues. Germline CDR1 and CDR2: SGHNT and YENEEA. Trimming removed 4 bases from V and 9 bases from J, with 25 bases in between. The chain's CDR3 is CASSSGNSSRWRISPLHF. CDR3 nucleotide sequence: TGTGCCAGCAGCTCCGGGAACAGCTCCCGATGGAGAATTTCACCCCTCCACTTT.

The chain links TRBV6-1 to TRBJ1-4; 11 positions match TRBD1. With V trimmed by 0 bases and J by 8 bases, 8 bases remained unmatched. Germline lookup yields CDR1 MNHNS and CDR2 SASEGT. The CDR3 consists of 17 residues. The CDR3, as DNA: TGTGCCAGCAGTGAAGCCCTCCGGACAGGGGGCAGGGAAAAACTGTTTTTT. As protein: CASSEALRTGGREKLFF.

This chain connects TRBV6-2 or TRBV6-3 to TRBJ2-1, with 11 bases aligning to TRBD2. Trimming took 2 bases from V and 9 from J; bases not matched to a gene: 9. Germline values: CDR1 MNHEY, CDR2 SVGEGT. This CDR3 spans 16 amino acids. CDR3 sequence reads: CASSYGTSGLRLEQFF. The CDR3 DNA is TGTGCCAGCAGTTACGGGACTAGCGGCCTCCGTCTTGAGCAGTTCTTC.

The CDR3, as DNA: TGTGCCAGCAGTACGAGGCCCTTTGAGAGACCCCTCCACTTT. Translation: CASSTRPFERPLHF. The chain joins TRBV6-2 or TRBV6-3 to TRBJ1-6; D is unclear. Trimming pared 5 bases from V and 12 bases from J, leaving 17 bases between. The CDR3 has 14 residues. Germline V gene sequence: CDR1 MNHEY, CDR2 SVGEGT.

V is TRBV13 and J is TRBJ1-6; TRBD1 aligns across 8 bases. The CDR3 length is 15 residues. From germline, CDR1 is PRHDT and CDR2 FYEKMQ (reference sequence). V was pared by 6 bases and J by 6 bases, with 7 bases of the junction left unmatched. In nucleotides, the CDR3 is TGTGCCAGCAGTGGAACCGGGACAGGTAATTCACCCCTCCACTTT. Its protein product is CASSGTGTGNSPLHF.

This clone has more than one count but fewer than ten. This chain joins TRBV6-5 and TRBJ2-7; D not certain. V was pared by 0 bases and J by 6 bases, with 9 bases between. Per the germline V gene, CDR1 is MNHEY and CDR2 is SVGAGI. The CDR3 runs to 13 residues. CDR3 protein: CASSYSQVAEQYF. The CDR3 DNA reads TGTGCCAGCAGTTACTCCCAGGTTGCCGAGCAGTACTTC.

CDR3 amino acids: CGSMGGYNEQFF. CDR3 DNA: TGCGGAAGCATGGGGGGCTACAATGAGCAGTTCTTC. This chain joins TRBV23-1 and TRBJ2-1; perhaps TRBD2 as D (6 bases). TRBV23-1 is recorded as an ORF, its role being uncertain. The CDR3 spans 12 residues.

This clone was observed once. This chain connects TRBV27 to TRBJ1-1; no clear D. CDR1 is MNHEY and CDR2 is SMNVEV in the germline V gene (reference sequence). Trimming took 3 bases from V and 4 from J, leaving 6 bases between them. The CDR3 is 12 amino acids. CDR3 bases: TGTGCCAGCAGTTTTCGGGGCACTGAAGCTTTCTTT. It specifies CASSFRGTEAFF.

V gene TRBV18 combines with J gene TRBJ2-1; TRBD2 matches at 7 bases. The germline V gene encodes CDR1 KGHSH and CDR2 LQKENI. The CDR3 covers 19 residues. Germline trimming cut 6 bases from V and 1 base from J; bases unmatched to any gene: 18. The CDR3 bases are TGTGCCAGCTCCGGGAGGAGGCTAGCGGAGACCTTTTCCTACAATGAGCAGTTCTTC. The encoded protein is CASSGRRLAETFSYNEQFF.

The chain joins TRBV27 to TRBJ2-2; possible D gene TRBD2, 5 bases. CDR1 and CDR2 (germline): MNHEY, SMNVEV (reference sequence). The CDR3 is 15 amino acids. V was cut by 3 bases and J by 6 bases, with 14 bases left in between. Here the CDR3 DNA reads TGTGCCAGCAGTTTTTCGAGAAACGGGGCCGGGGAGCTGTTTTTT. Amino acid sequence: CASSFSRNGAGELFF.